This record concerns one T cell receptor beta chain sequence. This sample is drawn from a study of technical replicates of blood from a handful of donors. This table comes from immunoSEQ multiplex PCR, and its TCRdb copy is limited to in-frame clones, with some not included. The sample lists around 84,000 clones, about 98% occurring once. Germline CDR1 MGHRA, CDR2 YSYEKL. This CDR3 has 15 residues. J lost 3 bases, V lost 2 bases, and 7 bases had no gene match. V gene TRBV4-1 combines with J gene TRBJ2-7, with 7 bases aligning to TRBD1. The source is a human donor in good health. The sequenced sample consisted of T cells isolated from PBMCs. The CDR3 DNA is TGCGCCAGCAGCCAATCTATGACAGGGATCTACGAGCAGTACTTC. It is translated as CASSQSMTGIYEQYF.